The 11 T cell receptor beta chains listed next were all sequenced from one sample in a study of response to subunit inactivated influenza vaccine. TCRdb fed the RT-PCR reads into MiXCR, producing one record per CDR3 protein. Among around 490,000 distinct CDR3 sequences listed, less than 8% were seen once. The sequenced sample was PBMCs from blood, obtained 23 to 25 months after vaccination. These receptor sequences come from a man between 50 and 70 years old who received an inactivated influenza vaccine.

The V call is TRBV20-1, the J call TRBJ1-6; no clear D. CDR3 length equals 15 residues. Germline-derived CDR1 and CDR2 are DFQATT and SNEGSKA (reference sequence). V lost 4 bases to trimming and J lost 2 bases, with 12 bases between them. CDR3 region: CSATGSQTYNSPLHF. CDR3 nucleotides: TGCAGTGCTACCGGGTCCCAGACCTATAATTCACCCCTCCACTTT.

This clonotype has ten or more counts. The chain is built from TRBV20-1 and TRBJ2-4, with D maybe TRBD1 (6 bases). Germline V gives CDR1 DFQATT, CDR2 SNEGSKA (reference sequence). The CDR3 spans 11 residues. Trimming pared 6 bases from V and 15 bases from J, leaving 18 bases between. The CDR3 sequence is CSARSLGGAYF. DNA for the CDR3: TGCAGTGCGCGCTCTTTAGGGGGAGCGTACTTC.

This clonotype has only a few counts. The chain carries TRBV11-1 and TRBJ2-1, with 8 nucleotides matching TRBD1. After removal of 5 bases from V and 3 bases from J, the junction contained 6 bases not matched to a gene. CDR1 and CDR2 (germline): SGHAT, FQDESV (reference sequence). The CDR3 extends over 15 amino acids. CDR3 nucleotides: TGTGCCAGCAGCCCCGGGACAGGAGTCTACAATGAGCAGTTCTTC. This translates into CASSPGTGVYNEQFF.

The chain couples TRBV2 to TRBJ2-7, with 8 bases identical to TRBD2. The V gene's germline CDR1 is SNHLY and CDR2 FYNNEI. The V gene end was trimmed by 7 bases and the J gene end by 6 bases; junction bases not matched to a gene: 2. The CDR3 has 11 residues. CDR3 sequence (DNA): TGTGCCAGCATCGGGGGGGGCGAGCAGTACTTC. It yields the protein CASIGGGEQYF.

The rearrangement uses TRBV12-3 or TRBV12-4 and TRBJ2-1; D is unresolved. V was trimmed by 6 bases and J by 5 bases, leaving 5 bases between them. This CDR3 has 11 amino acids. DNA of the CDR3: TGTGCCAGCAGACAAGACAATGAGCAGTTCTTC. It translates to CASRQDNEQFF.

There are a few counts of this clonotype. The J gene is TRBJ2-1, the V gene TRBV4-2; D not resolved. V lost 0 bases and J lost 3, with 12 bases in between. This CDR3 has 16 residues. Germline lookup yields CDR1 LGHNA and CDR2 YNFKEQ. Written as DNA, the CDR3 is TGTGCCAGCAGCCAAGATGAAGTAAATAGCTACAATGAGCAGTTCTTC. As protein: CASSQDEVNSYNEQFF.

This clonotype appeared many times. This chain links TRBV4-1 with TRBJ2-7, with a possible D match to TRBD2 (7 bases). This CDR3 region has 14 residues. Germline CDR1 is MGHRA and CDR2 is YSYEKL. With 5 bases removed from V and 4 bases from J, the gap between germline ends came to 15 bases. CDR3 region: CASSAPGGVYEQYF. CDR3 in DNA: TGCGCCAGCAGCGCTCCGGGGGGCGTGTACGAGCAGTACTTC.

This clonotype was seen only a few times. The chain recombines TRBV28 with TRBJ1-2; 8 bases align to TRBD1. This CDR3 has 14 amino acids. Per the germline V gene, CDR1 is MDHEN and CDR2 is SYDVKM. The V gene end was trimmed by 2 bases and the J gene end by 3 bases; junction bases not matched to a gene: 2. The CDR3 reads CASSLPDRDYGYTF. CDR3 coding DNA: TGTGCCAGCAGTTTACCGGACAGGGACTATGGCTACACCTTC.

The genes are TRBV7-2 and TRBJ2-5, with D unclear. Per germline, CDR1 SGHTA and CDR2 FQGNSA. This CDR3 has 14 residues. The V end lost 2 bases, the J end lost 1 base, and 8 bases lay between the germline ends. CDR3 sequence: CASSLFRSQETQYF. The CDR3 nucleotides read TGTGCCAGCAGCTTATTCAGGTCCCAAGAGACCCAGTACTTC.

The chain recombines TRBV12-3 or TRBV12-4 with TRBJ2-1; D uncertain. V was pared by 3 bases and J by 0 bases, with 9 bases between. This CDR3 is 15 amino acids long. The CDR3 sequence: CASSLESRSYNEQFF. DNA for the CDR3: TGTGCCAGCAGTTTGGAGTCGCGCTCCTACAATGAGCAGTTCTTC.

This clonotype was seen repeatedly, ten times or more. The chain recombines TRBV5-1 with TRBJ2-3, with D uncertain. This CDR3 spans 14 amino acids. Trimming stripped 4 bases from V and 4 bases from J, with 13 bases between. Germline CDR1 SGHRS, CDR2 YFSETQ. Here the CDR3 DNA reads TGCGCCAGCAGCCCCCTCATGACCTCAGATACGCAGTATTTT. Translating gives CASSPLMTSDTQYF.